These 21 T cell receptor beta chains came from one sample sequenced in a study. TCRdb re-analysed the reads in MiXCR, keeping a single row per CDR3 protein. The sample lists roughly 970 distinct CDR3 sequences; around 26% were seen once. Sequenced material: CD8+ T cells (not recorded whether cultured). These receptors all come from a male donor.

About this clonotype: Just one base apart from a much larger clone, this may be a read error. The gene calls are TRBV19 and TRBJ1-1, with unresolved D. V shed 7 bases and J shed 2 bases, with 14 bases lying between them. CDR3 length: 14 amino acids. CDR1 is LNHDA and CDR2 is SQIVND in the germline V gene (reference sequence). The CDR3 region is CASIKGLINTEAFF. The DNA for the CDR3 is TGTGCCAGTATTAAAGGGTTAATCAACACTGAAGCTTTCTTT.

By proportion, this clonotype is medium-sized. The V and J genes are TRBV5-5 and TRBJ1-1; TRBD1 aligns across 7 bases. This CDR3 has 11 amino acids. CDR1 SGHKS and CDR2 YYEKEE come from the germline V gene (reference sequence). V dropped 8 bases and J dropped 7; count of bases not matched to a gene: 5. Here the CDR3 reads CASTQGSEAFF. The CDR3 region has the DNA TGTGCCAGTACACAGGGGAGTGAAGCTTTCTTT.

This clonotype is termed medium-sized. The chain joins TRBV6-5 to TRBJ2-3, with D perhaps matching TRBD2 (6 bases). The germline V gene has CDR1 MNHEY and CDR2 SVGAGI. CDR3 length equals 19 residues. Trimming left V 2 bases short and J 0 bases short, with 21 bases between. This chain's CDR3 is CASSYQAVLSGLSTDTQYF. CDR3 sequence (DNA): TGTGCCAGCAGTTACCAAGCGGTCCTAAGCGGGTTGAGCACAGATACGCAGTATTTT.

This clonotype is labeled medium-sized. The chain uses TRBV11-2 and TRBJ2-7; no clear D gene. The ends were cut back, 5 bases at V and 2 bases at J, with 10 bases in the middle. The length of the CDR3 is 13 residues. CDR1 is SGHAT and CDR2 is FQNNGV in the germline V gene. The CDR3 coding sequence is TGTGCCAGCAGCACCGACCCAGCCTACGAGCAGTACTTC. This sequence encodes CASSTDPAYEQYF.

This clonotype is classed as medium-sized. The gene calls are TRBV6-5 and TRBJ2-3; unclear D gene. V lost 2 bases to trimming and J lost 4 bases, with 7 bases between them. From germline, CDR1 is MNHEY and CDR2 SVGAGI. The CDR3 extends over 13 amino acids. In nucleotides, the CDR3 is TGTGCCAGCAGTTACGCGGTTTCAGATACGCAGTATTTT. Residues: CASSYAVSDTQYF.

J is TRBJ2-3 and V is TRBV28; 8 nucleotides line up with TRBD2. With 4 bases clipped from V and 3 bases from J, the junction kept 12 bases outside the gene matches. CDR1 and CDR2 from the germline V gene are MDHEN and SYDVKM. The CDR3 length is 17 residues. The CDR3 reads CASSSPREREITDTQYF. The CDR3 nucleotides are TGTGCCAGCAGTTCCCCCAGGGAGCGGGAGATAACAGATACGCAGTATTTT.

The rearrangement uses TRBV30 and TRBJ2-3, with 13 bases aligning to TRBD2. The germline V gene encodes CDR1 GTSNPN and CDR2 SVGIG (reference sequence). V gave up 2 bases and J gave up 1 base; unmatched junction bases: 3. This CDR3 is 16 amino acids long. Here the CDR3 DNA reads TGTGCCTGGAGTCAAGGGACTAGCGGGGGCACAGATACGCAGTATTTT. Translation gives CAWSQGTSGGTDTQYF.

The rearrangement links TRBV4-2 to TRBJ1-1, with a weak D call TRBD1 (6 bases). Germline loops: CDR1 LGHNA, CDR2 YNFKEQ. This CDR3 comprises 12 residues. V lost 8 bases and J 5 bases, leaving 12 bases between the germline ends. CDR3 residues: CASDSRGTEAFF. In DNA form, the CDR3 reads TGTGCCAGCGATTCGAGGGGGACTGAAGCTTTCTTT.

Only a few counts were recorded for this clonotype. This clone may be a read error of a much larger clone one base away. V usage is TRBV20-1 and J usage is TRBJ1-3; D remains unclear. Germline loops: CDR1 DFQATT, CDR2 SNEGSKA (reference sequence). The CDR3 has 18 amino acids. Trimming pared 5 bases from V and 0 bases from J, leaving 23 bases between. DNA for the CDR3: TGCAGTGCTGGGTCGCCTCTCACTGAAGGGAGCTCTGGAAACACCATATATTTT. Protein: CSAGSPLTEGSSGNTIYF.

In this sample, this clonotype is medium-sized. The chain is built from TRBV13 and TRBJ1-1; D gene uncertain. This CDR3 region has 14 residues. Germline loops: CDR1 PRHDT, CDR2 FYEKMQ (reference sequence). The V end was cut by 0 bases, the J end by 0 bases, with 5 bases between. The CDR3 spells CASSLGTMNTEAFF. Written as DNA, the CDR3 is TGTGCCAGCAGCTTAGGCACCATGAACACTGAAGCTTTCTTT.

This clonotype rates as medium-sized. In DNA, the CDR3 is TGTGCCAGCAGTCTAGGGACTTTGGAAGAGACCCAGTACTTC. This codes for CASSLGTLEETQYF. This sequence joins TRBV6-5 and TRBJ2-5, with a tentative D call TRBD2 (6 bases). The CDR3 has 14 amino acids. V was trimmed by 5 bases and J by 3 bases, leaving 13 bases between them. The germline V gene encodes CDR1 MNHEY and CDR2 SVGAGI.

V usage is TRBV9 and J usage is TRBJ2-3; a possible D gene is TRBD2 (5 bases). The CDR3 is 11 amino acids. Trimming left V 6 bases short and J 6 bases short, with 8 bases between. Germline V lookup: CDR1 SGDLS, CDR2 YYNGEE. The CDR3 nucleotides are TGTGCCAGCAACGAGGGCGATACGCAGTATTTT. Translating gives CASNEGDTQYF.

This clonotype is termed medium-sized. This sequence joins TRBV6-6 and TRBJ2-5, with D perhaps TRBD2 (6 bases). The CDR3 has 16 amino acids. Germline assignment: CDR1 MNHNY and CDR2 SVGAGI (reference sequence). V lost 0 bases, J lost 1 base, and 12 bases lay in between. CDR3 sequence: CASSYSSGGLQETQYF. The CDR3 DNA reads TGTGCCAGCAGTTACTCTAGCGGCGGCCTCCAAGAGACCCAGTACTTC.

In its sample, this clonotype ranks as medium-sized (0.01 to 0.1%). CDR3 nucleotides: TGCAGTGCCGACTCAGCGGGAGGGAACACCGGGGAGCTGTTTTTT. Translated: CSADSAGGNTGELFF. The V gene is TRBV20-1, the J gene TRBJ2-2, with 9 bases aligning to TRBD2. There are 15 residues in the CDR3. The germline gives CDR1 DFQATT, CDR2 SNEGSKA (reference sequence). V lost 6 bases, J lost 1 base, and 6 bases stayed unmatched.

Concerning this clonotype itself: This may be a read error, as it is one base from a much larger clone. V usage is TRBV7-3 and J usage is TRBJ2-7; D is possibly TRBD1 (5 bases). This CDR3 spans 14 amino acids. From germline, CDR1 is SGHTA and CDR2 FQGTGA. CDR3 nucleotides: TGTGCCAACAGCTCCTTATCAGGGCCCTGCGAGCAGTACTTC. It yields the protein CANSSLSGPCEQYF.

This clonotype counts as medium-sized. The gene calls are TRBV29-1 and TRBJ2-2; D is ambiguous. The CDR3 runs to 13 residues. Germline V gene sequence: CDR1 SQVTM, CDR2 ANQGSEA. V lost 4 bases, J lost 0 bases, and 6 bases lay in between. CDR3 DNA: TGCAGCGTTGTTGACACGAACACCGGGGAGCTGTTTTTT. It translates to CSVVDTNTGELFF.

A note on this clonotype: A much larger clone differs by one base, so this may be a read error. J is TRBJ1-1 and V is TRBV11-3; D not certain. Germline lookup yields CDR1 SGHNT and CDR2 YENEEA. The CDR3 spans 13 residues. The V end was cut by 4 bases, the J end by 0 bases, with 6 bases between. The CDR3 nucleotides are TGTGCCAGCAGCTCCCGCATGAACACTGAAGCTTTCTTT. Translated: CASSSRMNTEAFF.

This CDR3 reads CSARDLKATLYYEQYF. CDR3 DNA: TGCAGTGCTAGAGATCTGAAGGCGACCCTGTACTACGAGCAGTACTTC. The chain employs TRBV20-1 and TRBJ2-7; the D is unclear. V was pared by 0 bases and J by 3 bases, with 18 bases between. Germline V lookup: CDR1 DFQATT, CDR2 SNEGSKA (reference sequence). This CDR3 comprises 16 residues.

Notes on this clonotype: An end of the junction does not agree with germline; a read error may underlie this. V gene TRBV20-1 combines with J gene TRBJ1-1; 7 nucleotides align to TRBD1. The CDR3 length is 15 residues. Germline lookup yields CDR1 DFQATT and CDR2 SNEGSKA (reference sequence). This chain's CDR3 is CSASPGQNSSTKAFF. In nucleotides, the CDR3 is TGCAGTGCTAGCCCGGGACAGAATTCGTCCACTAAAGCTTTCTTT.

This clonotype qualifies as large (0.1 to 1%). This rearrangement joins TRBV18 to TRBJ2-5; the D is unclear. The CDR3 is made up of 12 amino acids. The V end lost 1 base, the J end lost 2 bases, and 2 bases lay between the germline ends. In germline, CDR1 is KGHSH, CDR2 LQKENI. This chain's CDR3 is CASSPHQETQYF. CDR3 in DNA: TGTGCCAGCTCACCACATCAAGAGACCCAGTACTTC.

This clonotype counts as medium-sized. The chain employs TRBV6-4 and TRBJ2-3, with 12 positions matching TRBD2. Looked up from germline, CDR1 is MRHNA and CDR2 is SNTAGT. The CDR3 runs to 17 residues. V gave up 2 bases and J gave up 4 bases; unmatched junction bases: 7. CDR3: CASSDKPGLAGPDTQYF. The CDR3 nucleotides read TGTGCCAGCAGTGACAAACCGGGACTAGCGGGCCCAGATACGCAGTATTTT.